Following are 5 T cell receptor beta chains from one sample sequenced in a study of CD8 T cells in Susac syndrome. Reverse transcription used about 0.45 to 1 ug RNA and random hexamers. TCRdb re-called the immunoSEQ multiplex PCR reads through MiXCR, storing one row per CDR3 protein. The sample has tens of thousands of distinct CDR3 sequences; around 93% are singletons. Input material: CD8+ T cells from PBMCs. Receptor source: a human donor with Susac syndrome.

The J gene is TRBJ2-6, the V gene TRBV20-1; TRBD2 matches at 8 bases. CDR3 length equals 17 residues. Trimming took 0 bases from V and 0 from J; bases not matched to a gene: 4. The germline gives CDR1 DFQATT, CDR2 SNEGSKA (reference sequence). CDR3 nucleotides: TGCAGTGCTAGAGACCTAGCGGGCGCCTCTGGGGCCAACGTCCTGACTTTC. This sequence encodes CSARDLAGASGANVLTF.

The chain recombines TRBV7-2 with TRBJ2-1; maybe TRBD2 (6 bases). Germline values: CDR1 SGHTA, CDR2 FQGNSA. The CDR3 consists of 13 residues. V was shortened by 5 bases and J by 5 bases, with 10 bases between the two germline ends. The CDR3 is CASSPIADNEQFF. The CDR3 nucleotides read TGTGCCAGCAGCCCAATAGCGGACAATGAGCAGTTCTTC.

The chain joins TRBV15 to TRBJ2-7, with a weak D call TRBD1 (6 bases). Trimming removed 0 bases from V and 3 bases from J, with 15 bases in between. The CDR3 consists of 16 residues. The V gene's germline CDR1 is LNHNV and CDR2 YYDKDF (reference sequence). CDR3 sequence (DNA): TGTGCCACCAGCAGAGATAAGACAGGCGGTCTCTACGAGCAGTACTTC. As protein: CATSRDKTGGLYEQYF.

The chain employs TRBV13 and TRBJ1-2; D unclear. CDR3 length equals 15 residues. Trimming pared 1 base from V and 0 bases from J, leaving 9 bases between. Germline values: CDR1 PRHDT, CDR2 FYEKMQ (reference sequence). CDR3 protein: CASSLDAVANYGYTF. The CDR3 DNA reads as TGTGCCAGCAGCTTAGACGCAGTTGCTAACTATGGCTACACCTTC.

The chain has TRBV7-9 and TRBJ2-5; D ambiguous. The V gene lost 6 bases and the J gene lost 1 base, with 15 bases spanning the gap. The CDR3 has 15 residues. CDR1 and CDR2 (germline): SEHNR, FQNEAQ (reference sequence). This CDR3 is CASRAANGVQETQYF. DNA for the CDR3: TGTGCCAGCAGGGCGGCTAATGGGGTCCAAGAGACCCAGTACTTC.